Listed here is a single T cell receptor (beta chain). CDR1 and CDR2 from the germline V gene are SGHTA and FQGNSA. The CDR3 has 15 amino acids. J lost 7 bases, V lost 2 bases, and 2 bases had no gene match. TCRdb passed the 5' RACE reads through MiXCR, listing each CDR3 protein once. Of approximately 31,000 distinct CDR3 sequences detected, about 10% appear once; the ten largest clones hold approximately 12%. The data belong to a study of T cells after yellow fever vaccination. Study background: CD3, CD45RA, CCR7 and CD95 defined the sorted EM, EMRA, CM and Tscm memory subsets. SMART-Seq v4 Ultra Low Input handled preparation of low-cell-number fractions.

General study results and limits: Post-booster repertoires contained most primary-vaccination clones again (96% CD4, about 90% CD8).

This clonotype was obtained from a man between 18 and 35 years old who received the YFV17D yellow fever vaccine. This rearrangement joins TRBV7-2 to TRBJ1-6, with 10 bases fitting TRBD1. The specimen comprised PBMCs, either bulk or a sorted T-cell subset (CD4+, CD8+, memory, or dextramer-sorted; not recorded which), sampled roughly 14 days after the first yellow fever vaccination. The CDR3 protein is CASSLRTGGNSPLHF. As DNA, the CDR3 is TGTGCCAGCAGCTTAAGGACAGGGGGGAATTCACCCCTCCACTTT. Full variable domain (rest looked up from reference TRBV7-2 and TRBJ1-6): GAGVSQSPSNKVTEKGKDVELRCDPISGHTALYWYRQSLGQGLEFLIYFQGNSAPDKSGLPSDRFSAERTGGSVSTLTIQRTQQEDSAVYLCASSLRTGGNSPLHFGNGTRLTVT.